This section outlines one T cell receptor (beta chain) sequence together with its context. Its specificity is not known. This specimen belongs to a study of radiotherapy plus CTLA-4 blockade in lung cancer. General observations from the study: Subsequent to radiotherapy plus ipilimumab, tumor-derived TCR clones underwent expansion in blood.

Germline CDR1 is MNHEY and CDR2 is SMNVEV (reference sequence). The V and J ends lost 2 bases and 6 bases respectively, with 11 bases between them. The CDR3 covers 14 residues. Produced via immunoSEQ multiplex PCR; TCRdb's table is partial and in-frame only. The data show 55,000 to 80,000 clones, roughly 80% seen once. The chain links TRBV27 to TRBJ2-1; the D is unclear. This clonotype originated in a human donor with non-small cell lung cancer who had a complete response to radiotherapy plus ipilimumab. The material sequenced was peripheral blood, taken from a patient treated with radiotherapy plus ipilimumab. The CDR3 reads CASSLGVSVNEQFF. DNA of the CDR3: TGTGCCAGCAGTTTAGGGGTCTCGGTCAATGAGCAGTTCTTC.